This T cell receptor beta chain was profiled in a study of CD8 T cells in Susac syndrome. The study's findings and limits: The study's TCR sequencing and HLA analysis covered a relatively small number of individuals, and the study acknowledged this.

The count of this clonotype is one. No antigen is known for it. An input of about 0.5 to 1 ug of RNA was subjected to reverse transcription using random hexamers. The immunoSEQ assay covered 54 Vbeta and 13 Jbeta segments for CDR3. TCRdb ran MiXCR on the immunoSEQ multiplex PCR reads and lists one entry per CDR3 protein. The table records over 100,000 distinct CDR3 sequences, under 95% of them present only once. Germline V CDR1 and CDR2: SGHAT, FQNNGV. The CDR3 extends over 15 amino acids. Trimming pared 5 bases from V and 7 bases from J, leaving 18 bases between. Matching for age and sex applied to the controls, who were healthy donors. TEMRA cells were FACS-enriched and CD8+ and CD4+ T cells negatively isolated.

The specimen sequenced was CD8+ T cells from PBMCs. This sequence originates from a human donor in good health. The chain has TRBV11-2 and TRBJ1-5; D remains ambiguous. This chain's CDR3 is CASSPDRGGWQPQHF. CDR3 nucleotide sequence: TGTGCCAGCAGCCCAGACCGGGGAGGGTGGCAGCCCCAGCATTTT.